Each of the 10 T cell receptor beta chains below was sequenced from the same sample in a study of blood T cells in healthy people across ages. With a J-beta primer mix and a sample-barcoded 5' primer, a second PCR ran about 7 to 12 cycles. TCRdb re-called the 5' RACE reads through MiXCR, storing one row per CDR3 protein. The sample contains about 900,000 distinct CDR3 sequences, 60% to 80% of which appear only once. Source material: blood. These receptors were collected from a man aged 25-40 years in good health.

The chain joins TRBV18 to TRBJ2-5; TRBD1 might be the D (6 bases). Germline CDR1 reads KGHSH; CDR2 reads LQKENI. The ends were cut back, 0 bases at V and 2 bases at J, with 13 bases in the middle. The CDR3 extends over 16 amino acids. The CDR3 sequence: CASSPPGKGEQETQYF. DNA for the CDR3: TGTGCCAGCTCACCACCCGGGAAGGGGGAGCAAGAGACCCAGTACTTC.

For this clonotype: This clone may be a read error of a much larger clone one base away. This chain uses TRBV7-2 with TRBJ2-7; TRBD2 aligns across 9 bases. Germline V gene lookup returns CDR1 SGHTA and CDR2 FQGNSA. The length of the CDR3 is 15 residues. CDR3 amino acids: CASSFDSGGSYGQYF. DNA for the CDR3: TGTGCCAGCAGCTTTGATAGCGGGGGCTCCTACGGGCAGTACTTC.

The rearrangement links TRBV13 to TRBJ1-5; D is unresolved. Germline CDR1 reads PRHDT; CDR2 reads FYEKMQ (reference sequence). The V gene lost 4 bases and the J gene lost 1 base, with 14 bases spanning the gap. CDR3 length equals 16 residues. CDR3 protein: CASSSSGASSNQPQHF. CDR3 sequence (DNA): TGTGCCAGCAGCTCATCAGGCGCTTCAAGCAATCAGCCCCAGCATTTT.

This clonotype has just a few counts. The rearrangement joins TRBV20-1 to TRBJ1-5; D uncertain. The germline CDR1 and CDR2 sequences are DFQATT and SNEGSKA (reference sequence). This CDR3 contains 13 residues. The V end lost 6 bases, the J end lost 1 base, and 10 bases lay between the germline ends. CDR3 loop: CSAIGRSNQPQHF. The CDR3 DNA reads as TGCAGTGCGATCGGACGGAGCAATCAGCCCCAGCATTTT.

In its sample, this clonotype was seen a few times. The chain joins TRBV12-3 or TRBV12-4 to TRBJ1-2; D not resolved. The CDR3 has 15 residues. Trimming took 2 bases from V and 4 from J, leaving 14 bases between them. CDR3 region: CASSLLRTPTYGYTF. CDR3 DNA: TGTGCCAGCAGTTTATTACGGACTCCAACCTATGGCTACACCTTC.

This sequence joins TRBV29-1 and TRBJ2-5; D ambiguous. Trimming removed 6 bases at V and 5 bases at J, with 16 bases between. Germline values: CDR1 SQVTM, CDR2 ANQGSEA. There are 13 residues in the CDR3. CDR3 nucleotides: TGCAGCGTGGAGACTCTGGGATGGGAGACCCAGTACTTC. It specifies CSVETLGWETQYF.

The rearrangement joins TRBV6-1 to TRBJ2-7; TRBD1 matches at 8 bases. V was pared by 2 bases and J by 5 bases, with 5 bases of the junction left unmatched. Germline CDR1 is MNHNS and CDR2 is SASEGT. CDR3 length: 14 amino acids. The CDR3, as DNA: TGTGCCAGCAGTGAACAACAGGGGGTACACGAGCAGTACTTC. It specifies CASSEQQGVHEQYF.

This chain joins TRBV20-1 and TRBJ1-3; D might be TRBD1 (6 bases). CDR3 length: 14 residues. Germline V gives CDR1 DFQATT, CDR2 SNEGSKA (reference sequence). V lost 3 bases and J 0 bases, leaving 9 bases between the germline ends. For the CDR3, the DNA is TGCAGTGCTAGTCGGGACATCTCTGGAAACACCATATATTTT. Translated, it gives CSASRDISGNTIYF.

The J gene is TRBJ2-1, the V gene TRBV29-1; TRBD2 matches at 11 bases. CDR3 length: 16 amino acids. V was clipped by 0 bases and J by 3 bases; unmatched bases: 4. Germline V CDR1 and CDR2: SQVTM, ANQGSEA. The CDR3 nucleotides are TGCAGCGTTGAAGATGGTGGGACTAGCGGCTACAATGAGCAGTTCTTC. This codes for CSVEDGGTSGYNEQFF.

The table lists this clonotype with a few counts. A much larger clone differs by one base, so this may be a read error. V is TRBV5-1 and J is TRBJ1-2; D unclear. The V end lost 4 bases, the J end lost 7 bases, and 17 bases lay between the germline ends. The CDR3 length is 14 residues. Germline assignment: CDR1 SGHRS and CDR2 YFSETQ. The CDR3 DNA sequence: TGCGCCAGCAGCGTGGATGACAACATAGGTGGCTACACCTTC. Its protein product is CASSVDDNIGGYTF.